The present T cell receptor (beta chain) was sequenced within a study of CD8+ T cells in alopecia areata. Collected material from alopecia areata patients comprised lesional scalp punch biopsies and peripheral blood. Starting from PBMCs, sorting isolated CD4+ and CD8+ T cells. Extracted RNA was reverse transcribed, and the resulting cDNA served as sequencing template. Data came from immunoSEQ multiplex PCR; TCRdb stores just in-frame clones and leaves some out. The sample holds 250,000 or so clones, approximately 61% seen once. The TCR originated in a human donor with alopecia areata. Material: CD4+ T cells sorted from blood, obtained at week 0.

The CDR3 DNA reads as TGTGCCTGGTCCCTCGGCCAGGATGGCTACACCTTC. Translated, it gives CAWSLGQDGYTF. This chain joins TRBV30 and TRBJ1-2; D remains ambiguous. From germline, CDR1 is GTSNPN and CDR2 SVGIG (reference sequence). The V end lost 5 bases, the J end lost 6 bases, and 13 bases lay between the germline ends. The CDR3 covers 12 residues.